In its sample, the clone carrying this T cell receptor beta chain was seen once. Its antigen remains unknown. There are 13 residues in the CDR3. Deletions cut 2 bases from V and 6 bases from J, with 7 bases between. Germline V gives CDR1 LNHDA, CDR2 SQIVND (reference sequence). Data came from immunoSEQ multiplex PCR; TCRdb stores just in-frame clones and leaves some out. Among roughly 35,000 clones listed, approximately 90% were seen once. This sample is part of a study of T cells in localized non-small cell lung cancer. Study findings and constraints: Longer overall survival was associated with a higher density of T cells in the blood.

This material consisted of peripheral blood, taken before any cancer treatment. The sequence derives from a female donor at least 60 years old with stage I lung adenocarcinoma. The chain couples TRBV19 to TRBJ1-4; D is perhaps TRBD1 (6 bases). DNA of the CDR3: TGTGCCAGTAGTATAAACAGGGATGAAAAACTGTTTTTT. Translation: CASSINRDEKLFF. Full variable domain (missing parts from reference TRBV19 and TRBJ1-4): DGGITQSPKYLFRKEGQNVTLSCEQNLNHDAMYWYRQDPGQGLRLIYYSQIVNDFQKGDIAEGYSVSREKKESFPLTVTSAQKNPTAFYLCASSINRDEKLFFGSGTQLSVL.